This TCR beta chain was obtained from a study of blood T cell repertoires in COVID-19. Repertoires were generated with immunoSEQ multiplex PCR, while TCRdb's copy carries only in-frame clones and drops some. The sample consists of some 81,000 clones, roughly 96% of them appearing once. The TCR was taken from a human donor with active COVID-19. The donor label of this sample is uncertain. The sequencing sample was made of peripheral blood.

CDR3 residues: CASSLKWESSEQFF. The CDR3 DNA is TGTGCCAGCAGTCTCAAGTGGGAGAGTAGTGAGCAGTTCTTC. The rearrangement uses TRBV2 and TRBJ2-1, with TRBD2 as a possible D gene (5 bases). Germline loops: CDR1 SNHLY, CDR2 FYNNEI. Trimming removed 5 bases from V and 9 bases from J, with 17 bases in between. The CDR3 extends over 14 amino acids.